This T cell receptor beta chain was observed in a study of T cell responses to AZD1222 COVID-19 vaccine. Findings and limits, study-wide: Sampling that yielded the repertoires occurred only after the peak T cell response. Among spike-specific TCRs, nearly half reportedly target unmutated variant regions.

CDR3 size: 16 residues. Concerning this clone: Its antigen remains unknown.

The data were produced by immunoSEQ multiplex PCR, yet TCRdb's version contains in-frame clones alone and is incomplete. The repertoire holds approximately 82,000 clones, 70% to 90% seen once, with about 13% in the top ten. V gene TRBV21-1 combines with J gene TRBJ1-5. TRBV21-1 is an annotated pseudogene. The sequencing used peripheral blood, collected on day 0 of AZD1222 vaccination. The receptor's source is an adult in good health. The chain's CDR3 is CASNSGLPDSNQPQHF. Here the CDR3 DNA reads TGTGCCAGCAACTCGGGACTGCCTGATAGCAATCAGCCCCAGCATTTT.